This entry lists 9 T cell receptor beta chains sequenced from one sample in a study of blood T cell repertoires in COVID-19. Assay: immunoSEQ multiplex PCR; the TCRdb copy retains only in-frame clones and omits some. The repertoire holds 50,000 or so clones, with less than 90% as singletons. Sequenced sample: peripheral blood. The receptor source for this set is a human donor with active COVID-19. The donor label of this sample is uncertain.

The chain is built from TRBV7-8 and TRBJ1-6, with D perhaps matching TRBD1 (5 bases). V lost 5 bases and J 10 bases, leaving 15 bases between the germline ends. This CDR3 has 14 amino acids. CDR1 SGHVS and CDR2 FQNEAQ come from the germline V gene. CDR3 residues: CASSGRRGWSPLHF. The CDR3 bases are TGTGCCAGCAGCGGAAGGAGGGGTTGGTCACCCCTCCACTTT.

This clone has only one observation. The CDR3 reads CASSSGDRALSSYNEQFF. Written as DNA, the CDR3 is TGTGCCAGCAGCTCTGGGGACAGGGCGTTGAGCTCCTACAATGAGCAGTTCTTC. This sequence joins TRBV7-6 and TRBJ2-1; the match to TRBD1 covers 9 bases. J lost 0 bases, V lost 4 bases, and 10 bases had no gene match. Germline loops: CDR1 SGHVS, CDR2 FNYEAQ. The CDR3 consists of 18 residues.

This clone was found once. The CDR3 DNA reads as TGTGCCAGCAGCTTAGAAGGGACAGGCAATTCACCCCTCCACTTT. Its translation: CASSLEGTGNSPLHF. The J gene is TRBJ1-6, the V gene TRBV11-3; 8 bases are shared with TRBD1. J was trimmed by 7 bases and V by 0 bases; bases with no gene match: 2. The germline gives CDR1 SGHNT, CDR2 YENEEA. The CDR3 totals 15 residues.

This clone was picked up a small number of times. V is TRBV18 and J is TRBJ1-5, with a weak D call TRBD1 (5 bases). Looked up from germline, CDR1 is KGHSH and CDR2 is LQKENI. V was cut by 3 bases and J by 4 bases, with 10 bases left in between. This CDR3 comprises 14 residues. CDR3: CASSPSGGNQPQHF. CDR3 bases: TGTGCCAGCTCACCTTCGGGGGGTAATCAGCCCCAGCATTTT.

This rearrangement joins TRBV5-6 to TRBJ1-2, with TRBD1 matching 10 bases. Trimming cost V 3 bases and J 8 bases; bases outside gene matches: 16. The germline V gene has CDR1 SGHDT and CDR2 YYEEEE. CDR3 length equals 17 residues. This chain's CDR3 is CASSSRRTGQGNLGYTF. The CDR3 coding sequence is TGTGCCAGCAGCTCGAGAAGAACGGGACAGGGGAATTTAGGCTACACCTTC.

This chain joins TRBV14 and TRBJ2-2; 14 nucleotides match TRBD2. There are 18 residues in the CDR3. The junction had 4 bases not matched to a gene; V was cut back by 1 base and J by 3 bases. Germline CDR1 SGHDN, CDR2 FVKESK. The CDR3: CASSQAGGLAGDTGELFF. The CDR3 DNA is TGTGCCAGCAGCCAAGCGGGGGGACTAGCGGGGGACACCGGGGAGCTGTTTTTT.

This clone has a handful of counts. V is TRBV5-6 and J is TRBJ2-6; TRBD1 is a possible D gene (6 bases). This CDR3 has 16 residues. The germline gives CDR1 SGHDT, CDR2 YYEEEE. Trimming stripped 4 bases from V and 2 bases from J, with 13 bases between. CDR3 region: CASSVLPGAGANVLTF. The CDR3 coding sequence is TGTGCCAGCAGCGTACTGCCAGGGGCTGGGGCCAACGTCCTGACTTTC.

The chain's CDR3 is CASSYRGHYNEQFF. The CDR3 nucleotides read TGTGCCAGCAGTTACAGGGGGCACTACAATGAGCAGTTCTTC. The chain couples TRBV6-5 to TRBJ2-1; TRBD1 agrees at 7 bases. Germline V gene data show CDR1 as MNHEY and CDR2 as SVGAGI. The CDR3 totals 14 residues. The ends lost 2 bases at V and 3 bases at J; junction bases unmatched: 1.

The sample holds a few counts of this clone. The chain recombines TRBV6-1 with TRBJ1-6, with 9 bases fitting TRBD1. There are 15 residues in the CDR3. Germline V CDR1 and CDR2: MNHNS, SASEGT. With V trimmed by 3 bases and J by 10 bases, 7 bases remained unmatched. Here the CDR3 DNA reads TGTGCCAGCAGTGACGCGGGGACAGGGTCGTCACCCCTCCACTTT. Translation: CASSDAGTGSSPLHF.